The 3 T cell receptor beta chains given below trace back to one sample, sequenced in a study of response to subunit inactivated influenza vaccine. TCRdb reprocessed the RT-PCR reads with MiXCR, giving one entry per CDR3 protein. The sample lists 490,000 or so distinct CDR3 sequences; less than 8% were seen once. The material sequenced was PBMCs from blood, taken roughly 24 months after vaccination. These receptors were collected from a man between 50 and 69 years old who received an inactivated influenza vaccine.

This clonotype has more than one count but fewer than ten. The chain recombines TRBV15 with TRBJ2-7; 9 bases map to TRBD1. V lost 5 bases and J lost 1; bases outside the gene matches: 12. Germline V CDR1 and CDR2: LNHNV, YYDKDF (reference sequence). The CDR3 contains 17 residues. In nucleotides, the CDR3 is TGTGCCACCAGCTTCCGAGGGTCGGACAGGGGTTCCTACGAGCAGTACTTC. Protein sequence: CATSFRGSDRGSYEQYF.

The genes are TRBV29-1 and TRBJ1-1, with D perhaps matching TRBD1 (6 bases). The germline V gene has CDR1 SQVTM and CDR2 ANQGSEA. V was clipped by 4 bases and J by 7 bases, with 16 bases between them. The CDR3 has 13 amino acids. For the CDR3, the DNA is TGCAGCGTTGTTTGGGGGCCCAGCATTGAAGCTTTCTTT. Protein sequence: CSVVWGPSIEAFF. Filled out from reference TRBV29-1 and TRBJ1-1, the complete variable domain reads SAVISQKPSRDICQRGTSLTIQCQVDSQVTMMFWYRQQPGQSLTLIATANQGSEATYESGFVIDKFPISRPNLTFSTLTVSNMSPEDSSIYLCSVVWGPSIEAFFGQGTRLTVV.

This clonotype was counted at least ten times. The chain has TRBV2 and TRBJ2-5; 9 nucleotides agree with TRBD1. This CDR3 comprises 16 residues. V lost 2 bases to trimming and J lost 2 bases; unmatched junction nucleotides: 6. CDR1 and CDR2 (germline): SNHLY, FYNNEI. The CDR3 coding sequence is TGTGCCAGCAGTGAACCGCAGACAGGGGGTCAAGAGACCCAGTACTTC. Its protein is CASSEPQTGGQETQYF.